The 5 T cell receptor beta chains below were found in one sample sequenced in a study of patients and donors after allogeneic stem cell transplantation. TCRdb analysed the RT-PCR reads with MiXCR anew, one entry per CDR3 protein. The profile shows 20,000 to 25,000 distinct CDR3 sequences, approximately 28% of them singletons. The sequencing sample was made of blood, either unsorted or a sorted T cell fraction (not recorded which). Receptors originate from a human donor who was either an allogeneic HSCT recipient or a stem cell or donor lymphocyte infusion donor (not recorded which). It is not recorded whose cells these are; they may come from a transplant donor.

The rearrangement uses TRBV12-3 or TRBV12-4 and TRBJ2-2; the match to TRBD2 covers 10 bases. V gave up 6 bases and J gave up 5 bases; unmatched junction bases: 9. There are 16 residues in the CDR3. The CDR3 loop reads CASSSSGGLDTGELFF. The CDR3, as DNA: TGTGCCAGCAGCTCTAGCGGGGGCCTCGATACCGGGGAGCTGTTTTTT.

The gene calls are TRBV7-2 and TRBJ1-3, with 8 bases that match TRBD1. The CDR3 totals 17 residues. V shed 6 bases, J shed 4 bases, and the junction held 14 bases outside the gene matches. Germline CDR1 reads SGHTA; CDR2 reads FQGNSA. CDR3 region: CASSGPLPGQAGNTIYF. The DNA of the CDR3 is TGTGCCAGCAGTGGTCCCCTACCGGGACAGGCAGGAAACACCATATATTTT.

V gene TRBV10-3 combines with J gene TRBJ2-2; D unclear. CDR1 and CDR2 (germline): ENHRY, SYGVKD. The CDR3 is 12 amino acids. Between the trimmed V and J ends, which lost 8 bases and 6 bases, there was a span of 10 bases. CDR3: CAIVPFPGELFF. The CDR3, as DNA: TGTGCCATCGTCCCTTTTCCCGGGGAGCTGTTTTTT.

This clonotype was counted between two and nine times. The chain links TRBV5-1 to TRBJ1-1; TRBD1 might be the D (5 bases). The V end lost 2 bases, the J end lost 1 base, and 15 bases lay between the germline ends. The germline V gene encodes CDR1 SGHRS and CDR2 YFSETQ. The CDR3 is 16 amino acids. CDR3 protein: CASSFVRDQGNTEAFF. The CDR3 region has the DNA TGCGCCAGCAGCTTCGTCAGGGACCAGGGGAACACTGAAGCTTTCTTT. Using reference TRBV5-1 and TRBJ1-1 for the parts outside the CDR3, the full variable domain is KAGVTQTPRYLIKTRGQQVTLSCSPISGHRSVSWYQQTPGQGLQFLFEYFSETQRNKGNFPGRFSGRQFSNSRSEMNVSTLELGDSALYLCASSFVRDQGNTEAFFGQGTRLTVV.

The chain employs TRBV6-5 and TRBJ2-5; D could derive from TRBD1 or TRBD2 (5 bases each). Germline loops: CDR1 MNHEY, CDR2 SVGAGI. The CDR3 contains 15 residues. Trimming took off 5 bases at V and 4 bases at J, with 17 bases between the two ends. CDR3 nucleotides: TGTGCCAGCAGTCCCCCGGGGCGCCTCTTAGAGACCCAGTACTTC. As protein: CASSPPGRLLETQYF.